Each of the 2 T cell receptor beta chains below was sequenced from the same sample in a study of post-analysis software for immune sequencing data. Unique molecular identifiers were carried by the TCR beta cDNA libraries. Using its own MiXCR run on the PCR reads, TCRdb lists one record per CDR3 protein. The sample has about 770,000 distinct CDR3 sequences; about 43% are singletons. These receptors have no identified antigens. Regarding the study as a whole: Five or six TRBV segments, TRBV5-6, TRBV5-1 and TRBV20-1 among them, were found more frequent in patients than controls.

The sequencing sample was made of blood. The receptors stem from a girl between 10 and 17 years old with multiple sclerosis.

The sample holds many counts of this clonotype. The J gene is TRBJ2-1, the V gene TRBV12-3 or TRBV12-4; D remains unclear. The CDR3 is 14 residues long. V lost 5 bases and J 5 bases, leaving 13 bases between the germline ends. CDR3 sequence (DNA): TGTGCCAGCAGTCCCGATTCCTGGGACAATGAGCAGTTCTTC. This gives the protein CASSPDSWDNEQFF.

This clonotype has a handful of counts. The chain carries TRBV7-4 and TRBJ1-5, with D hard to call. V lost 5 bases to trimming and J lost 0 bases, with 14 bases between them. This CDR3 is 16 amino acids long. Per germline, CDR1 SGHVT and CDR2 SQSDAQ. CDR3 sequence reads: CASSQVTHNSNQPQHF. The CDR3 coding sequence is TGTGCCAGCAGCCAGGTGACTCATAATAGCAATCAGCCCCAGCATTTT.